The rows below give T cell receptor beta chains drawn from one sample of a study of OX40 agonist ivuxolimab in advanced cancers. Here immunoSEQ multiplex PCR was the method, and the copy in TCRdb shows in-frame clones only, minus some. The sample includes about 120,000 clones, over 75% of them seen just once. The specimen comprised CD4+ or CD8+ T cells sorted from blood, sampled in a trial of the OX40 agonist ivuxolimab. The receptors stem from an adult with an advanced solid tumor such as melanoma, head and neck, liver or kidney cancer. CDR3s leave out the opening cysteine and the closing phenylalanine or tryptophan. Only part of the rows carry a size: once, few, many, or a class if the clone is expanded.

>NA|TRBV5-5|TRBJ1-3
ASSLVGSRSGNTIY
>once|TRBV6-1|TRBJ1-5
ASSLGQRNQPQH
>NA|TRBV5-4|TRBJ2-1
ASSLEYGNEQF
>NA|TRBV27|TRBJ1-2
ASSLQADRVSYT
>NA|TRBV18|TRBJ2-1
ASSPRVSSSYNEQF
>NA|TRBV19|TRBJ1-5
ASSIRSTAINQPQH
>NA|TRBV12-5|TRBJ1-2
ASGLVGGQPSEGYT
>NA|TRBV12-5|TRBJ2-5
ASGDRSRTQETQY
>NA|TRBV28|TRBJ1-5
ASSFPLRGQPQH
>NA|TRBV4-3|TRBJ2-3
ASSQDRSGGQDTQY